Below are 2 T cell receptor beta chains sequenced from a single sample in a study of CD8+ T cells in alopecia areata. The treatment here: oral pan-JAK inhibitor, 5-10 mg twice daily. RNA was extracted and reverse transcribed into cDNA as the sequencing template. Generated by immunoSEQ multiplex PCR, the TCRdb table keeps only in-frame clones and is missing some. The sample lists about 110,000 clones; approximately 51% were seen once. The sequencing used CD4+ T cells sorted from blood, collected at week 24, from a patient treated with tofacitinib. Source of these receptors: a human donor with alopecia areata.

In this sample, this clone turned up a few times. The rearrangement joins TRBV5-1 to TRBJ2-2; D is tentatively TRBD1 or TRBD2 (5 bases each). The CDR3 length is 15 residues. CDR1 is SGHRS and CDR2 is YFSETQ in the germline V gene. V was shortened by 4 bases and J by 5 bases, with 15 bases between the two germline ends. The CDR3 DNA is TGCGCCAGCAGCCCCTGGGACGGTGTTACCGGGGAGCTGTTTTTT. This codes for CASSPWDGVTGELFF.

This clone was seen more than once but under ten times. The chain carries TRBV10-2 and TRBJ2-1; the match to TRBD1 covers 8 bases. The germline V gene encodes CDR1 WSHSY and CDR2 SAAADI. The CDR3 runs 13 residues. The J segment lost 8 bases and the V segment lost 6 bases, leaving 6 bases of the junction unmatched. CDR3 DNA: TGCGCCAGCAGAGGACAGGGTAGCGATGAGCAGTTCTTC. This sequence encodes CASRGQGSDEQFF.